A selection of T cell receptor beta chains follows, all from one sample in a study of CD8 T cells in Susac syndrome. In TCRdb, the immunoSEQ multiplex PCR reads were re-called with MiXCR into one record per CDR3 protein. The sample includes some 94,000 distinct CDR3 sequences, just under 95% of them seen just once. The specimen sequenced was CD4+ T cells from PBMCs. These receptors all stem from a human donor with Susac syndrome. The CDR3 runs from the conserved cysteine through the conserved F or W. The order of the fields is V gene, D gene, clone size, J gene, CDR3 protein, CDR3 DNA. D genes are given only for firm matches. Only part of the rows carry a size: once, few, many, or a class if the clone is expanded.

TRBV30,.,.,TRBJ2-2,CAWSQGGRGYTGELFF,TGTGCCTGGAGCCAGGGGGGGCGCGGGTACACCGGGGAGCTGTTTTTT
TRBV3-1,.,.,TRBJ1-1,CASSQDHLEAFF,TGTGCCAGCAGCCAAGATCACCTTGAAGCTTTCTTT
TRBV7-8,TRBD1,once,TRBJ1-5,CASSPGRTGEVQPQHF,TGTGCCAGCAGCCCAGGGCGCACAGGGGAAGTTCAGCCCCAGCATTTT
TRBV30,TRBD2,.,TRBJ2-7,CAWRIGGGSYEQYF,TGTGCCTGGAGGATCGGGGGGGGCTCCTACGAGCAGTACTTC
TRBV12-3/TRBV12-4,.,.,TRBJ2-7,CASSFSDFSYEQYF,TGTGCCAGCAGTTTCAGTGATTTTTCCTACGAGCAGTACTTC
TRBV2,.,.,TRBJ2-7,CASSDQTSYEQYF,TGTGCCAGCAGTGACCAAACTAGCTACGAGCAGTACTTC
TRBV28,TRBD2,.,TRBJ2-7,CASSFVPAGGSYEQYF,TGTGCCAGCAGTTTCGTGCCCGCGGGGGGATCCTACGAGCAGTACTTC
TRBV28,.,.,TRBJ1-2,CASSGNYGYTF,TGTGCCAGCAGTGGTAACTATGGCTACACCTTC
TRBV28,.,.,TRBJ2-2,CASSWTFRNTGELFF,TGTGCCAGCAGTTGGACCTTTCGTAACACCGGGGAGCTGTTTTTT
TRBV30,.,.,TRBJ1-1,CAWAGVRGTEAFF,TGTGCCTGGGCAGGGGTGAGGGGAACTGAAGCTTTCTTT
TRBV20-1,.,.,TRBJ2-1,CSARAGVDSNEQFF,TGCAGTGCTAGAGCGGGGGTCGACTCCAATGAGCAGTTCTTC
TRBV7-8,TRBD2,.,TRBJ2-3,CASSPGLAGARNTDTQYF,TGTGCCAGCAGCCCAGGACTAGCGGGGGCCCGCAACACAGATACGCAGTATTTT
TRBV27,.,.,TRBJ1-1,CASSLLWGTNTEAFF,TGTGCCAGCAGTTTATTGTGGGGGACGAACACTGAAGCTTTCTTT
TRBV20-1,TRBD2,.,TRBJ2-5,CSAGLLAGVMYQETQYF,TGCAGTGCTGGGCTTTTAGCGGGGGTAATGTACCAAGAGACCCAGTACTTC
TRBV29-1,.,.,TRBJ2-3,CSATGERTSDTQYF,TGCAGCGCCACGGGAGAACGGACATCTGATACGCAGTATTTT
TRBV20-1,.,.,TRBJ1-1,CSAAAYTEAFF,TGCAGTGCTGCAGCTTACACTGAAGCTTTCTTT
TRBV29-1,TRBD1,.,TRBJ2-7,CSVVQGSYEQYF,TGCAGCGTTGTACAGGGGAGTTACGAGCAGTACTTC
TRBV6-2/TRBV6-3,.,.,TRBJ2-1,CASSIHSSYNEQFF,TGTGCCTCCTCGATCCATAGCTCCTACAATGAGCAGTTCTTC
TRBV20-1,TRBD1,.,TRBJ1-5,CSAIRGRGQPQHF,TGCAGTGCTATCAGGGGGCGGGGGCAGCCCCAGCATTTT
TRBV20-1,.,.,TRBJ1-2,CSAMRGQSASSYTF,TGCAGTGCTATGCGGGGACAATCCGCATCGAGCTACACCTTC
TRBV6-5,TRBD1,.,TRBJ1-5,CASRDTGGYNQPQHF,TGTGCCAGCAGAGATACAGGGGGCTACAATCAGCCCCAGCATTTT
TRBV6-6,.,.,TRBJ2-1,CATRGASYNEQFF,TGTGCCACCCGGGGGGCGTCCTACAATGAGCAGTTCTTC
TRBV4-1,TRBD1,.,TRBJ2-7,CASSTPGQGAREQYF,TGCGCCAGCAGCACGCCGGGACAGGGGGCTAGGGAGCAGTACTTC
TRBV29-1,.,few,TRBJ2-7,CSVVTGPYYEQYF,TGCAGCGTTGTGACAGGTCCGTACTACGAGCAGTACTTC
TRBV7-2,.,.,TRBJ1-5,CASSLGQAKQPQHF,TGTGCCAGCAGCTTAGGACAGGCCAAGCAGCCCCAGCATTTT
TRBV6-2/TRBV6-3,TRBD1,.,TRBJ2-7,CASRRQGLDEQYF,TGTGCCAGCAGACGACAGGGATTGGACGAGCAGTACTTC
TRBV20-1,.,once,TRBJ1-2,CSARDLQGVVDGYTF,TGCAGTGCTAGAGATCTTCAGGGAGTAGTCGATGGCTACACCTTC
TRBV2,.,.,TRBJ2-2,CASRDSPTNTGELFF,TGTGCCAGCAGGGACAGCCCAACGAACACCGGGGAGCTGTTTTTT
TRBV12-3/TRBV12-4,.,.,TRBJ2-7,CASMEQSYEQYF,TGTGCCAGCATGGAACAGTCCTACGAGCAGTACTTC
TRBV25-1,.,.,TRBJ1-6,CASTTPGPSGSPLHF,TGTGCCAGCACCACCCCAGGGCCCAGCGGTTCACCCCTCCACTTT
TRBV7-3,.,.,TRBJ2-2,CASSLKGWGAVNTGELFF,TGTGCCAGCAGCTTAAAGGGATGGGGGGCAGTGAACACCGGGGAGCTGTTTTTT
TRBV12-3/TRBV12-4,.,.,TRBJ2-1,CASCRGTLLYNEQFF,TGTGCCAGCTGCCGCGGGACACTCCTTTACAATGAGCAGTTCTTC
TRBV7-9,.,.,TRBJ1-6,CASSSEGHSPLHF,TGTGCCAGCAGCAGCGAAGGGCATTCACCCCTCCACTTT
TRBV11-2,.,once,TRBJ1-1,CASSPAPATEAFF,TGTGCCAGCAGCCCCGCCCCGGCCACTGAAGCTTTCTTT
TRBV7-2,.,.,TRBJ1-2,CASSQWGGVGYTF,TGTGCCAGCAGCCAATGGGGGGGCGTTGGCTACACCTTC
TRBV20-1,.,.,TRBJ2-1,CSATRDGNNEQFF,TGCAGTGCTACCCGGGACGGCAACAATGAGCAGTTCTTC
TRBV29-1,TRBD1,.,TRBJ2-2,CSAGQGGRTGELFF,TGCAGCGCTGGACAGGGTGGGAGGACCGGGGAGCTGTTTTTT
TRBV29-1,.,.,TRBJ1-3,CSVDPTGSGNTIYF,TGCAGCGTTGATCCAACAGGGAGTGGAAACACCATATATTTT
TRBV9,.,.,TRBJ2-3,CASSVGADTQYF,TGTGCCAGCAGCGTAGGGGCAGATACGCAGTATTTT
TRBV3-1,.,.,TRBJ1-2,CATSNSRPYGYTF,TGTGCCACCTCTAACAGCCGGCCCTATGGCTACACCTTC
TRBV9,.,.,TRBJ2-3,CASSVSGGRFSHTQYF,TGTGCCAGCAGCGTATCTGGGGGGAGGTTCTCCCATACGCAGTATTTT
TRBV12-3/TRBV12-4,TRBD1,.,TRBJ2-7,CASSLGDRKYEQYF,TGTGCCAGCAGTTTAGGGGACAGGAAATACGAGCAGTACTTC
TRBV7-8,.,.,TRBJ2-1,CASSRDSYNEQFF,TGTGCCAGCAGCCGGGATTCCTACAATGAGCAGTTCTTC
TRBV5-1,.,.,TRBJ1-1,CASSLVGVENTEAFF,TGCGCCAGCAGCTTGGTTGGCGTGGAGAACACTGAAGCTTTCTTT
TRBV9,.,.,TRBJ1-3,CASSVDNTIYF,TGTGCCAGCAGCGTAGACAACACCATATATTTT
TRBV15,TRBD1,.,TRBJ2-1,CATSRDGQDNEQFF,TGTGCCACCAGCAGAGACGGACAGGACAATGAGCAGTTCTTC
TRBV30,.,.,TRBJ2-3,CAWSGGPLVRTQYF,TGTGCCTGGAGTGGGGGACCCCTCGTACGGACGCAGTATTTT
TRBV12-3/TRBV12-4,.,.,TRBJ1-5,CASSLNRDQPQHF,TGTGCCAGCAGTTTGAACAGGGACCAGCCCCAGCATTTT
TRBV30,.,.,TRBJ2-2,CAWSVLEFGKLFF,TGTGCCTGGAGTGTTCTCGAGTTCGGGAAGCTGTTTTTT
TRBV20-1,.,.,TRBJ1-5,CSALKGNQPQHF,TGCAGTGCTCTGAAGGGAAATCAGCCCCAGCATTTT
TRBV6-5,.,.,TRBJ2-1,CASRLGGTATNEQFF,TGTGCCAGCAGACTAGGGGGGACAGCAACCAATGAGCAGTTCTTC
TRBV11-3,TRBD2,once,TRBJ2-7,CASSTQRGEQYF,TGTGCCAGCAGCACCCAGCGGGGCGAGCAGTACTTC
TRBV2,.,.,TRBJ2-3,CASSEWGAGTDTQYF,TGTGCCAGCAGTGAATGGGGGGCAGGCACAGATACGCAGTATTTT
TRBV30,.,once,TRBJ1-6,CAWSTDRFNSPLHF,TGTGCCTGGAGTACCGACAGGTTTAATTCACCCCTCCACTTT
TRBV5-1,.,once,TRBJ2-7,CASSSDGGSYEQYF,TGCGCCAGCAGCTCCGACGGGGGCTCCTACGAGCAGTACTTC